The 19 T cell receptor beta chains presented below share a single source sample, sequenced in a study of cytomegalovirus exposure and HLA in healthy donors. The PCR had 60 Vbeta and 13 Jbeta primers. Sequencing used immunoSEQ multiplex PCR; TCRdb keeps in-frame clones, though not all of them. The sample includes more than 95,000 clones, less than 85% seen only once; the top ten take roughly 4.9%. The sample taken for sequencing was PBMCs. The receptors were gathered from a woman between 18 and 30 years old in good health and CMV-seropositive.

The chain links TRBV30 to TRBJ2-7; 11 bases line up with TRBD1. CDR1 GTSNPN and CDR2 SVGIG come from the germline V gene (reference sequence). V lost 0 bases, J lost 1 base, and 2 bases stayed unmatched. The CDR3 extends over 15 amino acids. As DNA, the CDR3 is TGTGCCTGGAGTGTAGGACAGGGGGCTTCCTACGAGCAGTACTTC. Amino acid sequence: CAWSVGQGASYEQYF. Drawing the rest from reference TRBV30 and TRBJ2-7, the complete variable domain is SQTIHQWPATLVQPVGSPLSLECTVEGTSNPNLYWYRQAAGRGLQLLFYSVGIGQISSEVPQNLSASRPQDRQFILSSKKLLLSDSGFYLCAWSVGQGASYEQYFGPGTRLTVT.

V and J are TRBV5-1 and TRBJ1-3; D is perhaps TRBD1 (5 bases). The CDR3 is 16 residues long. Germline assignment: CDR1 SGHRS and CDR2 YFSETQ. V dropped 4 bases and J dropped 2 bases, with 16 bases sitting between them. The CDR3 sequence: CASSAGSGGTGNTIYF. CDR3 DNA: TGCGCCAGCAGCGCTGGGTCGGGGGGAACTGGAAACACCATATATTTT.

The V and J genes are TRBV15 and TRBJ2-2; no clear D gene. The V gene lost 1 base and the J gene lost 2 bases, with 8 bases spanning the gap. The germline CDR1 and CDR2 sequences are LNHNV and YYDKDF (reference sequence). The CDR3 is 15 amino acids. In DNA, the CDR3 is TGTGCCACCAGCAGAGTTTCAGTAAACACCGGGGAGCTGTTTTTT. Its translation is CATSRVSVNTGELFF.

This chain links TRBV7-8 with TRBJ2-1; no reliable D call. CDR1 and CDR2 from the germline V gene are SGHVS and FQNEAQ. V shed 5 bases and J shed 4 bases, with 6 bases lying between them. The length of the CDR3 is 12 residues. The CDR3 DNA reads TGTGCCAGCAGCCGTACTTACAATGAGCAGTTCTTC. It specifies CASSRTYNEQFF. Filled out from reference TRBV7-8 and TRBJ2-1, the complete variable domain reads GAGVSQSPRYKVAKRGQDVALRCDPISGHVSLFWYQQALGQGPEFLTYFQNEAQLDKSGLPSDRFFAERPEGSVSTLKIQRTQQEDSAVYLCASSRTYNEQFFGPGTRLTVL.

The rearrangement links TRBV5-1 to TRBJ1-1, with 8 bases identical to TRBD1. Trimming cost V 4 bases and J 0 bases; bases outside gene matches: 5. Per the germline V gene, CDR1 is SGHRS and CDR2 is YFSETQ. The CDR3 is 15 amino acids. In DNA, the CDR3 is TGCGCCAGCAGCCCGGGACAGGATATGAACACTGAAGCTTTCTTT. Protein: CASSPGQDMNTEAFF.

The chain uses TRBV5-4 and TRBJ2-7; 7 nucleotides agree with TRBD2. Unmatched junction bases numbered 9, after V lost 0 bases and J lost 6 bases. From germline, CDR1 is SGHNT and CDR2 YYREEE (reference sequence). This CDR3 has 15 amino acids. The CDR3 DNA is TGTGCCAGCAGCTTGGTAGTAGCGGGTTCATCCGAGCAGTACTTC. Translation gives CASSLVVAGSSEQYF. The full variable domain, with the rest looked up from reference TRBV5-4 and TRBJ2-7, is ETGVTQSPTHLIKTRGQQVTLRCSSQSGHNTVSWYQQALGQGPQFIFQYYREEENGRGNFPPRFSGLQFPNYSSELNVNALELDDSALYLCASSLVVAGSSEQYFGPGTRLTVT.

This chain joins TRBV29-1 and TRBJ2-5; 7 bases align to TRBD1. Germline V lookup: CDR1 SQVTM, CDR2 ANQGSEA. V lost 7 bases and J lost 5; bases outside the gene matches: 10. The CDR3 is made up of 13 amino acids. In DNA, the CDR3 is TGCAGCGGACGACGGCAGGACAGGGAGACCCAGTACTTC. Protein product: CSGRRQDRETQYF.

The chain employs TRBV27 and TRBJ2-3; D gene ambiguous. In germline, CDR1 is MNHEY, CDR2 SMNVEV (reference sequence). This CDR3 has 11 residues. With 8 bases removed from V and 4 bases from J, the gap between germline ends came to 7 bases. CDR3 in DNA: TGTGCCAGCTCCTTTTCAGATACGCAGTATTTT. As protein: CASSFSDTQYF.

The chain joins TRBV6-5 to TRBJ1-2; weak D call: TRBD1 (6 bases). This CDR3 region has 16 residues. V was clipped by 2 bases and J by 3 bases, with 16 bases between them. Germline CDR1 reads MNHEY; CDR2 reads SVGAGI. The CDR3 here is CASSYPLKGGYYGYTF. Written as DNA, the CDR3 is TGTGCCAGCAGTTACCCCCTGAAGGGGGGGTACTATGGCTACACCTTC.

The CDR3 nucleotides are TGTGCCAGCAGTTTATTCAACGGCCAAGAGACCCAGTACTTC. Residues: CASSLFNGQETQYF. The genes are TRBV28 and TRBJ2-5; D is uncertain. V was cut by 1 base and J by 1 base, with 7 bases left in between. There are 14 residues in the CDR3. Germline CDR1 and CDR2: MDHEN and SYDVKM.

The chain joins TRBV30 to TRBJ1-5, with D tentatively TRBD1 (6 bases). The ends were cut back, 1 base at V and 2 bases at J, with 12 bases in the middle. Germline V gene sequence: CDR1 GTSNPN, CDR2 SVGIG (reference sequence). The CDR3 has 15 residues. The CDR3 DNA reads TGTGCCTGGAGTGCCAGGGGCGGTGGCAATCAGCCCCAGCATTTT. Its translation: CAWSARGGGNQPQHF.

The chain uses TRBV28 and TRBJ2-3; the D gene is possibly TRBD2 (6 bases). Per germline, CDR1 MDHEN and CDR2 SYDVKM. V lost 4 bases, J lost 0 bases, and 11 bases lay in between. This CDR3 is 15 amino acids long. This CDR3 reads CASSWGGTSTDTQYF. As DNA, the CDR3 is TGTGCCAGCAGTTGGGGCGGGACTAGCACAGATACGCAGTATTTT.

This clone appeared once. V is TRBV12-1 and J is TRBJ1-1. TRBV12-1 is deemed a pseudogene. The CDR3 has 16 residues. The CDR3 is CASSKTPKRADTEAFF. DNA for the CDR3: TGTGCCAGCAGCAAAACACCGAAGCGAGCCGACACTGAAGCTTTCTTT.

As to this clone: The same CDR3 also results from other DNA sequences found in this sample. V and J are TRBV6-5 and TRBJ2-1, with D possibly TRBD2 on 6 matching bases. This CDR3 contains 13 residues. The germline gives CDR1 MNHEY, CDR2 SVGAGI. Deletions cut 6 bases from V and 7 bases from J, with 13 bases between. For the CDR3, the DNA is TGTGCCAGCAGGACGGGACTGGTGAATGAGCAGTTCTTC. It specifies CASRTGLVNEQFF.

J is TRBJ2-5 and V is TRBV6-1; D ambiguous. V lost 7 bases to trimming and J lost 4 bases, with 10 bases between them. Germline-derived CDR1 and CDR2 are MNHNS and SASEGT. The CDR3 length is 12 residues. CDR3 loop: CASTFTGETQYF. DNA of the CDR3: TGTGCCAGCACTTTCACGGGAGAGACCCAGTACTTC.

The rearrangement links TRBV7-9 to TRBJ2-5, with D possibly TRBD1 on 5 matching bases. The CDR3 contains 13 residues. The germline V gene has CDR1 SEHNR and CDR2 FQNEAQ (reference sequence). V was trimmed by 5 bases and J by 5 bases, leaving 12 bases between them. CDR3 sequence reads: CASSLGHGETQYF. The CDR3 nucleotides read TGTGCCAGCAGCCTAGGACATGGGGAGACCCAGTACTTC.

This sequence joins TRBV9 and TRBJ1-3; D remains ambiguous. This CDR3 is built from 16 residues. The V gene's germline CDR1 is SGDLS and CDR2 YYNGEE. V dropped 4 bases and J dropped 2 bases, with 16 bases sitting between them. Here the CDR3 reads CASSPKHPPTGNTIYF. The DNA of the CDR3 is TGTGCCAGCAGCCCAAAGCACCCCCCAACTGGAAACACCATATATTTT.

V usage is TRBV5-1 and J usage is TRBJ2-2; D perhaps matches TRBD2 (5 bases). The CDR3 has 16 residues. The germline V and J ends were trimmed by 6 bases and 4 bases, with 19 bases remaining between them. Germline CDR1 SGHRS, CDR2 YFSETQ. CDR3 protein: CASTPYGLAGTGELFF. The CDR3 coding sequence is TGCGCCAGCACTCCTTATGGACTCGCGGGCACCGGGGAGCTGTTTTTT.

The chain has TRBV18 and TRBJ2-5; TRBD2 might be the D (5 bases). V was pared by 0 bases and J by 3 bases, with 8 bases between. The CDR3 runs to 14 residues. The germline CDR1 and CDR2 sequences are KGHSH and LQKENI. CDR3 DNA: TGTGCCAGCTCACCACCTTCCGGGGAAGAGACCCAGTACTTC. The encoded protein is CASSPPSGEETQYF.